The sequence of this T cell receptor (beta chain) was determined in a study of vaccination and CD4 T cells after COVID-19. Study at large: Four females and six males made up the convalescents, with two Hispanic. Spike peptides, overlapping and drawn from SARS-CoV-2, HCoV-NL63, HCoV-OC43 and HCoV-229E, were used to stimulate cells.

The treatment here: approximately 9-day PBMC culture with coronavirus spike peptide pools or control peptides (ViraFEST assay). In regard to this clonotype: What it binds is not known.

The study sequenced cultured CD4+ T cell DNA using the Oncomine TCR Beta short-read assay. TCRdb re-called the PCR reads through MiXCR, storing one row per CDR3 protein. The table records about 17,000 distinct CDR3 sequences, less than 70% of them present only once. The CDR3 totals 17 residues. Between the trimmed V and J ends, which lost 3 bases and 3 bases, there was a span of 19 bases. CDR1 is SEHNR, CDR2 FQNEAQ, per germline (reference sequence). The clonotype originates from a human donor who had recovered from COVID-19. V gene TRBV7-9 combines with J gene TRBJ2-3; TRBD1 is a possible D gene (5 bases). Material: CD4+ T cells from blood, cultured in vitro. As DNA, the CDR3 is TGTGCCAGCAGCTTGGGCCAACAGGTTCAGGTTACAGATACGCAGTATTTT. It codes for CASSLGQQVQVTDTQYF.